The 28 T cell receptor beta chains listed next were all sequenced from one sample in a study of blood T cell repertoires in COVID-19. Some clones are missing from TCRdb's copy, which holds only in-frame ones; the method was immunoSEQ multiplex PCR. The data hold some 240,000 clones, with around 83% observed a single time. Source material: peripheral blood. Receptors originate from a woman aged 55-69 years with active or convalescent COVID-19.

The chain uses TRBV7-2 and TRBJ1-2, with D unclear. V gave up 2 bases and J gave up 8 bases, with 12 bases separating them. The germline CDR1 and CDR2 sequences are SGHTA and FQGNSA. The CDR3 extends over 13 amino acids. CDR3 loop: CASSLPGNWGYTF. The CDR3, as DNA: TGTGCCAGCAGCTTACCGGGGAATTGGGGCTACACCTTC. Based on the CDR3 plus reference TRBV7-2 and TRBJ1-2, the full variable domain is GAGVSQSPSNKVTEKGKDVELRCDPISGHTALYWYRQSLGQGLEFLIYFQGNSAPDKSGLPSDRFSAERTGGSVSTLTIQRTQQEDSAVYLCASSLPGNWGYTFGSGTRLTVV.

The gene calls are TRBV30 and TRBJ1-5; possibly TRBD1 for D (6 bases). CDR1 is GTSNPN, CDR2 SVGIG, per germline (reference sequence). The CDR3 sequence is 16 residues long. V dropped 0 bases and J dropped 5 bases, with 17 bases sitting between them. The CDR3 here is CAWSVRGAPSDQPQHF. For the CDR3, the DNA is TGTGCCTGGAGTGTACGGGGGGCGCCTAGTGATCAGCCCCAGCATTTT.

The rearrangement joins TRBV7-9 to TRBJ1-4; D is uncertain. The germline V and J ends were trimmed by 1 base and 4 bases, with 13 bases remaining between them. Per the germline V gene, CDR1 is SEHNR and CDR2 is FQNEAQ (reference sequence). The length of the CDR3 is 16 residues. The CDR3 sequence is CASSLGSLKYNEKLFF. In nucleotides, the CDR3 is TGTGCCAGCAGCTTAGGATCACTTAAATATAATGAAAAACTGTTTTTT.

This clone was counted between two and nine times. The chain has TRBV3-1 (or the pseudogene TRBV3-2) and TRBJ1-5; D not resolved. V was cut by 6 bases and J by 3 bases, with 12 bases left in between. This CDR3 spans 14 amino acids. The germline V gene has CDR1 LGHDT and CDR2 YNNKEL (reference sequence). CDR3 nucleotide sequence: TGTGCCAGCAGTGAGGGCGTACTCAATCAGCCCCAGCATTTT. Its translation: CASSEGVLNQPQHF.

V is TRBV27 and J is TRBJ1-6; 8 nucleotides agree with TRBD1. V shed 6 bases and J 10 bases; nucleotides not matched to a gene: 17. The CDR3 extends over 17 amino acids. In germline, CDR1 is MNHEY, CDR2 SMNVEV (reference sequence). DNA of the CDR3: TGTGCCAGCAGCCACGCAGCACAGACAGGGGCTGGGTCACCCCTCCACTTT. Translated, it gives CASSHAAQTGAGSPLHF.

The chain joins TRBV18 to TRBJ2-2, with unresolved D. In germline, CDR1 is KGHSH, CDR2 LQKENI. The germline V and J ends were trimmed by 1 base and 0 bases, with 6 bases remaining between them. This CDR3 has 15 amino acids. The CDR3 here is CASSPLITNTGELFF. The CDR3 coding sequence is TGTGCCAGCTCACCACTAATAACGAACACCGGGGAGCTGTTTTTT.

CDR3 region: CASTRNREKENEQFF. The CDR3 DNA reads as TGTGCCAGCACCAGAAACAGGGAGAAGGAGAATGAGCAGTTCTTC. The gene calls are TRBV3-1 (or the pseudogene TRBV3-2) and TRBJ2-1, with D perhaps matching TRBD1 (6 bases). Trimming shortened V by 7 bases and J by 7 bases, and 20 bases separated the two germline ends. The germline CDR1 and CDR2 sequences are LGHDT and YNNKEL (reference sequence). The CDR3 has 15 residues.

The chain joins TRBV10-3 to TRBJ2-2, with 8 bases identical to TRBD2. From germline, CDR1 is ENHRY and CDR2 SYGVKD. Trimming removed 8 bases from V and 3 bases from J; junction bases left unmatched: 5. This CDR3 is built from 14 residues. DNA of the CDR3: TGTGCCATCGGGACGGGGGGGCACACCGGGGAGCTGTTTTTT. Its protein product is CAIGTGGHTGELFF.

This clone has a handful of counts. This chain uses TRBV2 with TRBJ1-2; D is perhaps TRBD1 (6 bases). The CDR3 has 12 residues. The germline V gene has CDR1 SNHLY and CDR2 FYNNEI. V lost 7 bases, J lost 4 bases, and 10 bases lay in between. As DNA, the CDR3 is TGTGCCAGCACAGCAGGGGCCTATGGCTACACCTTC. Its protein is CASTAGAYGYTF.

This chain uses TRBV9 with TRBJ2-1; D may be TRBD2 (6 bases). The CDR3 has 17 amino acids. Germline-derived CDR1 and CDR2 are SGDLS and YYNGEE. Trimming left V 4 bases short and J 8 bases short, with 25 bases between. CDR3 amino acids: CASSTSLTTGARDEQFF. CDR3 nucleotides: TGTGCCAGCAGCACTAGCTTGACAACTGGGGCGCGAGATGAGCAGTTCTTC.

The chain has TRBV27 and TRBJ1-5; possibly TRBD1 for D (5 bases). CDR3 length: 13 residues. The ends were cut back, 10 bases at V and 2 bases at J, with 12 bases in the middle. Germline V lookup: CDR1 MNHEY, CDR2 SMNVEV (reference sequence). CDR3 in DNA: TGTGCCACCGACAGCGGGGGCAATCAGCCCCAGCATTTT. This sequence encodes CATDSGGNQPQHF.

The chain has TRBV11-3 and TRBJ2-1; 10 bases fit TRBD2. This CDR3 has 14 amino acids. The trim removed 5 bases at V and 7 bases at J, leaving 5 bases unmatched. CDR1 SGHNT and CDR2 YENEEA come from the germline V gene. The CDR3 DNA is TGTGCCAGCAGCAGGGGGACTAGCGTGAATGAGCAGTTCTTC. Translating gives CASSRGTSVNEQFF.

The chain couples TRBV5-1 to TRBJ2-7; 11 bases align to TRBD2. CDR1 and CDR2 from the germline V gene are SGHRS and YFSETQ. V was pared by 3 bases and J by 6 bases, with 8 bases of the junction left unmatched. CDR3 length: 15 residues. CDR3 in amino acids: CASSWGTSGASEQYF. Written as DNA, the CDR3 is TGCGCCAGCAGCTGGGGGACTAGCGGAGCCAGCGAGCAGTACTTC.

There are many counts of this clone. Within the sample, other DNA sequences also encode this same CDR3. The chain combines TRBV7-9 with TRBJ1-5, with no clear D. Trimming took 1 base from V and 0 from J, leaving 7 bases between them. Germline V gives CDR1 SEHNR, CDR2 FQNEAQ (reference sequence). The CDR3 runs to 15 residues. The DNA of the CDR3 is TGTGCCAGCAGCTTAGGAGGGTATAGCAATCAGCCCCAGCATTTT. Its translation is CASSLGGYSNQPQHF.

This sequence joins TRBV6-5 and TRBJ2-1; D might be TRBD1 (6 bases). CDR1 and CDR2 (germline): MNHEY, SVGAGI. The CDR3 sequence is 15 residues long. V was cut by 7 bases and J by 7 bases, with 20 bases left in between. As DNA, the CDR3 is TGTGCCAGCACCAACCGGGACAAGGCTTGGAATGAGCAGTTCTTC. As protein: CASTNRDKAWNEQFF.

The V call is TRBV7-6, the J call TRBJ1-2; D ambiguous. Trimming cost V 5 bases and J 0 bases, with 22 bases left between them. Germline V lookup: CDR1 SGHVS, CDR2 FNYEAQ. The CDR3 has 18 residues. The CDR3 nucleotides are TGTGCCAGCAGCCCGGAGGGTGGCACCGTGTCAGCTAACTATGGCTACACCTTC. It translates to CASSPEGGTVSANYGYTF.

This clone was found once. V and J are TRBV18 and TRBJ2-2; 10 positions agree with TRBD1. This CDR3 has 16 residues. Germline V gene sequence: CDR1 KGHSH, CDR2 LQKENI. Trimming removed 5 bases from V and 7 bases from J; junction bases left unmatched: 10. For the CDR3, the DNA is TGTGCCAGCTCAAGCCCCGGGACAGGGGTGATCGGGGAGCTGTTTTTT. Protein product: CASSSPGTGVIGELFF.

The J gene is TRBJ1-2, the V gene TRBV27, with D unclear. Trimming took 3 bases from V and 2 from J, leaving 16 bases between them. The CDR3 is 16 residues long. The V gene's germline CDR1 is MNHEY and CDR2 SMNVEV (reference sequence). The CDR3 DNA sequence: TGTGCCAGCAGTTTTATTTACCAGGATAGAAACTATGGCTACACCTTC. Its protein product is CASSFIYQDRNYGYTF.

The chain combines TRBV6-5 with TRBJ1-1; TRBD1 aligns across 8 bases. CDR3 length: 15 amino acids. CDR1 is MNHEY and CDR2 is SVGAGI in the germline V gene. V lost 4 bases and J lost 2; bases outside the gene matches: 6. This chain's CDR3 is CASSLDRGGNTEAFF. The CDR3 DNA follows: TGTGCCAGCAGTTTAGACAGGGGAGGAAACACTGAAGCTTTCTTT.

The chain carries TRBV7-2 and TRBJ1-3; 8 bases are a match to TRBD1. J gave up 0 bases and V 1 base, and 2 bases lay outside the gene matches. CDR3 length equals 16 residues. CDR1 is SGHTA, CDR2 FQGNSA, per germline. The CDR3 sequence is CASSLGRGLSGNTIYF. The CDR3 bases are TGTGCCAGCAGCTTAGGCAGGGGGCTCTCTGGAAACACCATATATTTT.

This chain links TRBV12-3 or TRBV12-4 with TRBJ1-1; 9 nucleotides align to TRBD1. V shed 6 bases, J shed 3 bases, and the junction held 2 bases outside the gene matches. This CDR3 spans 13 amino acids. Here the CDR3 reads CASSRQGDTEAFF. In nucleotides, the CDR3 is TGTGCCAGCAGCCGACAGGGGGACACTGAAGCTTTCTTT.

Only a few counts were recorded for this clone. The chain is built from TRBV7-8 and TRBJ2-7; 11 nucleotides align to TRBD2. The germline V gene has CDR1 SGHVS and CDR2 FQNEAQ. This CDR3 spans 15 amino acids. Trimming removed 6 bases from V and 2 bases from J; junction bases left unmatched: 6. CDR3 bases: TGTGCCAGCAGTGGTAATAGCGGGGGGGCCTACGAGCAGTACTTC. It is translated as CASSGNSGGAYEQYF.

This clone was seen a handful of times. CDR3 in DNA: TGTGCCAGCAGCGTAGTGACGGGGAATTCACCCCTCCACTTT. Amino acid sequence: CASSVVTGNSPLHF. The V gene is TRBV9, the J gene TRBJ1-6; D gene unclear. Per germline, CDR1 SGDLS and CDR2 YYNGEE. V was pared by 0 bases and J by 7 bases, with 8 bases between. This CDR3 contains 14 residues. Looking up the rest from reference TRBV9 and TRBJ1-6 gives the full variable domain: DSGVTQTPKHLITATGQRVTLRCSPRSGDLSVYWYQQSLDQGLQFLIQYYNGEERAKGNILERFSAQQFPDLHSELNLSSLELGDSALYFCASSVVTGNSPLHFGNGTRLTVT.

The J gene is TRBJ1-6, the V gene TRBV19, with TRBD1 matching over 12 bases. The junction had 7 bases not matched to a gene; V was cut back by 6 bases and J by 10 bases. The germline gives CDR1 LNHDA, CDR2 SQIVND (reference sequence). This CDR3 has 15 amino acids. The CDR3 region has the DNA TGTGCCAGTAGGACGGGACAGGGGGCTTGGTCACCCCTCCACTTT. It specifies CASRTGQGAWSPLHF.

This rearrangement joins TRBV18 to TRBJ1-4; D not certain. Germline CDR1 and CDR2: KGHSH and LQKENI. Between the trimmed V and J ends, which lost 4 bases and 4 bases, there was a span of 16 bases. The CDR3 contains 16 residues. CDR3 coding DNA: TGTGCCAGCTCACTCGACGGGCGGGCCGGTAATGAAAAACTGTTTTTT. Protein sequence: CASSLDGRAGNEKLFF. The complete variable domain, with remaining parts taken from reference TRBV18 and TRBJ1-4, reads NAGVMQNPRHLVRRRGQEARLRCSPMKGHSHVYWYRQLPEEGLKFMVYLQKENIIDESGMPKERFSAEFPKEGPSILRIQQVVRGDSAAYFCASSLDGRAGNEKLFFGSGTQLSVL.

The V call is TRBV7-8, the J call TRBJ2-7, with 10 positions matching TRBD1. Germline-derived CDR1 and CDR2 are SGHVS and FQNEAQ. The V gene end was trimmed by 3 bases and the J gene end by 3 bases; junction bases not matched to a gene: 5. This CDR3 is built from 15 residues. Written as DNA, the CDR3 is TGTGCCAGCAGCTTGGGCGGACAGGGGGTCTACGAGCAGTACTTC. Residues: CASSLGGQGVYEQYF. Combining the CDR3 with reference TRBV7-8 and TRBJ2-7 gives the whole variable domain GAGVSQSPRYKVAKRGQDVALRCDPISGHVSLFWYQQALGQGPEFLTYFQNEAQLDKSGLPSDRFFAERPEGSVSTLKIQRTQQEDSAVYLCASSLGGQGVYEQYFGPGTRLTVT.

The CDR3 region is CASSGRTGSEQFF. In DNA, the CDR3 is TGTGCCAGCAGCGGGAGAACAGGGAGTGAGCAGTTCTTC. V usage is TRBV7-6 and J usage is TRBJ2-1, with D perhaps TRBD1 (6 bases). The V gene lost 5 bases and the J gene lost 9 bases, with 14 bases spanning the gap. Germline V gene data show CDR1 as SGHVS and CDR2 as FNYEAQ. CDR3 length equals 13 residues.

The genes are TRBV27 and TRBJ2-3; 9 positions match TRBD2. This CDR3 comprises 17 residues. From germline, CDR1 is MNHEY and CDR2 SMNVEV (reference sequence). J was trimmed by 5 bases and V by 4 bases; bases with no gene match: 13. The chain's CDR3 is CASSSLIAGARGDTQYF. The CDR3 coding sequence is TGTGCCAGCAGTTCCCTGATAGCGGGGGCTCGGGGAGATACGCAGTATTTT.